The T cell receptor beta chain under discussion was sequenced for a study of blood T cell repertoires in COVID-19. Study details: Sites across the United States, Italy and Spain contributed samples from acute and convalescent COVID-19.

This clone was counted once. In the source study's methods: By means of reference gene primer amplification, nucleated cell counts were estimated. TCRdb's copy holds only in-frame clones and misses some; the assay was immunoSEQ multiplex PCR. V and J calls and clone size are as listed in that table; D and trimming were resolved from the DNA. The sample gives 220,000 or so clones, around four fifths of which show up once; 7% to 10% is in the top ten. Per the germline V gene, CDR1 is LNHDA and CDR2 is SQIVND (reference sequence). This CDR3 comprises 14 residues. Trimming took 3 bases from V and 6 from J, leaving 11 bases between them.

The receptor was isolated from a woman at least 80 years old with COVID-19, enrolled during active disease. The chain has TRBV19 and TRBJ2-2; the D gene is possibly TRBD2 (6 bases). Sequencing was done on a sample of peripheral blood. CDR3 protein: CASSMNRDSGELFF. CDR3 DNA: TGTGCCAGTAGTATGAACCGGGACTCCGGGGAGCTGTTTTTT.